Reported below is one T cell receptor beta chain. These data are taken from a study of blood T cell repertoires in COVID-19. CDR1 and CDR2 from the germline V gene are MNHEY and SVGAGI. This CDR3 spans 14 amino acids. V was cut by 9 bases and J by 3 bases, with 14 bases left in between. The repertoire was sequenced with immunoSEQ multiplex PCR; TCRdb's copy has only in-frame clones and lacks some. The profile covers about 31,000 clones, with around 90% appearing a single time and under 8% taken by the ten largest. The clonotype was recovered from a man between 60 and 75 years old with COVID-19, enrolled during active disease. Specimen: peripheral blood. The V call is TRBV6-5, the J call TRBJ1-4, with D possibly matching TRBD1 (5 bases). The CDR3 here is CARGEGVANEKLFF. DNA for the CDR3: TGTGCCAGGGGGGAGGGAGTGGCTAATGAAAAACTGTTTTTT.